One and the same sample provided the 11 T cell receptor beta chains below, sequenced in a study of beta chain features in type 1 diabetes. Expressed TCRB transcripts were sequenced because the entire RNA isolate underwent reverse transcription. Repertoires were generated with immunoSEQ multiplex PCR, while TCRdb's copy carries only in-frame clones and drops some. The sample has a few hundred thousand clones, 10% to 15% seen once. The sequencing sample was made of naive CD4+ T cells from blood. These TCRs come from a man aged 18 to 29 in good health.

The V gene is TRBV28, the J gene TRBJ2-2; TRBD1 agrees at 8 bases. The CDR3 consists of 17 residues. Looked up from germline, CDR1 is MDHEN and CDR2 is SYDVKM. V gave up 7 bases and J gave up 1 base; unmatched junction bases: 11. CDR3 DNA sequence: TGTGCCAGCACCCCTTCAGGGGGCTTAGGGAACACCGGGGAGCTGTTTTTT. Protein: CASTPSGGLGNTGELFF.

The chain has TRBV7-2 and TRBJ1-5; 7 bases fit TRBD1. The ends lost 5 bases at V and 4 bases at J; junction bases unmatched: 5. The V gene's germline CDR1 is SGHTA and CDR2 FQGNSA. The CDR3 has 14 amino acids. The CDR3 DNA reads as TGTGCCAGCAGCACTCAGGGGGATAATCAGCCCCAGCATTTT. It codes for CASSTQGDNQPQHF.

The gene calls are TRBV11-2 and TRBJ2-1; D might be TRBD1 (6 bases). The CDR3 is made up of 14 amino acids. V lost 5 bases, J lost 11 bases, and 19 bases lay in between. CDR1 is SGHAT and CDR2 is FQNNGV in the germline V gene. CDR3 loop: CASSARTGTDKQFF. CDR3 nucleotides: TGTGCCAGCAGCGCCCGAACAGGGACCGACAAGCAGTTCTTC.

This clone has more than one count but fewer than ten. The chain carries TRBV5-1 and TRBJ2-3; D ambiguous. CDR1 and CDR2 (germline): SGHRS, YFSETQ. V shed 0 bases and J shed 10 bases, with 12 bases lying between them. The CDR3 is made up of 13 amino acids. As DNA, the CDR3 is TGCGCCAGCAGCTTGGAATTGGGCATCCCGCAGTATTTT. It encodes CASSLELGIPQYF.

This clone was detected only a few times. V usage is TRBV30 and J usage is TRBJ2-1; unclear D gene. Trimming took off 4 bases at V and 4 bases at J, with 20 bases between the two ends. CDR3 size: 16 residues. Germline assignment: CDR1 GTSNPN and CDR2 SVGIG (reference sequence). CDR3 nucleotides: TGTGCCTGGAAACTGCCCCGGGTTAGTTATTACAATGAGCAGTTCTTC. It specifies CAWKLPRVSYYNEQFF.

This clone turned up a few times. The chain recombines TRBV10-3 with TRBJ2-3; TRBD1 matches at 7 bases. Unmatched junction bases numbered 10, after V lost 5 bases and J lost 2 bases. From germline, CDR1 is ENHRY and CDR2 SYGVKD. The CDR3 runs to 16 residues. CDR3 protein: CAISRGLGGYTDTQYF. The CDR3 coding sequence is TGTGCCATCAGTCGTGGCTTAGGGGGCTACACAGATACGCAGTATTTT.

This clone was seen a few times. This sequence joins TRBV7-8 and TRBJ2-1; TRBD2 matches at 8 bases. The CDR3 has 14 residues. Germline lookup yields CDR1 SGHVS and CDR2 FQNEAQ. Germline trimming cut 1 base from V and 8 bases from J; bases unmatched to any gene: 4. CDR3 loop: CASSLVGLADEQFF. The CDR3 DNA reads TGTGCCAGCAGCTTAGTAGGACTAGCTGATGAGCAGTTCTTC.

The chain has TRBV2 and TRBJ2-1; D is unclear. Trimming cost V 2 bases and J 5 bases, with 7 bases left between them. This CDR3 spans 13 amino acids. The germline CDR1 and CDR2 sequences are SNHLY and FYNNEI. CDR3 in amino acids: CASSETVHNEQFF. CDR3 sequence (DNA): TGTGCCAGCAGTGAAACGGTCCACAATGAGCAGTTCTTC.

This clone was recorded a few times. V and J are TRBV25-1 and TRBJ2-1, with D maybe TRBD1 (5 bases). Germline V gene sequence: CDR1 MGHDK, CDR2 SYGVNS. V was clipped by 3 bases and J by 3 bases, with 12 bases between them. The CDR3 runs to 15 residues. The CDR3 loop reads CASSDWTRGYNEQFF. For the CDR3, the DNA is TGTGCCAGCAGTGACTGGACAAGAGGCTACAATGAGCAGTTCTTC.

The chain joins TRBV19 to TRBJ1-2, with 11 bases lining up with TRBD1. The germline V gene encodes CDR1 LNHDA and CDR2 SQIVND (reference sequence). CDR3 length: 18 amino acids. With V trimmed by 5 bases and J by 2 bases, 13 bases remained unmatched. CDR3 nucleotides: TGTGCCAGTAGTGGGACAGGGGGATTACCCCCGCACAACTATGGCTACACCTTC. Translated, it gives CASSGTGGLPPHNYGYTF.

The chain carries TRBV7-2 and TRBJ2-7; TRBD2 agrees at 13 bases. CDR1 and CDR2 (germline): SGHTA, FQGNSA. This CDR3 is 17 amino acids long. J was trimmed by 6 bases and V by 1 base; bases with no gene match: 9. The CDR3 DNA reads as TGTGCCAGCAGCTTAGTTGGATTGGGACTAGCGGGAAGCGAGCAGTACTTC. Its protein product is CASSLVGLGLAGSEQYF. Drawing the rest from reference TRBV7-2 and TRBJ2-7, the complete variable domain is GAGVSQSPSNKVTEKGKDVELRCDPISGHTALYWYRQSLGQGLEFLIYFQGNSAPDKSGLPSDRFSAERTGGSVSTLTIQRTQQEDSAVYLCASSLVGLGLAGSEQYFGPGTRLTVT.